This T cell receptor beta chain was sequenced in a study of blood T cell repertoires in COVID-19. The CDR3 is 15 residues long. Germline CDR1 and CDR2: MGHRA and YSYEKL. V was trimmed by 1 base and J by 4 bases, leaving 13 bases between them. Original processing notes: Estimation of nucleated cell counts relied on the amplification of reference gene primers. Repertoires were generated with immunoSEQ multiplex PCR, while TCRdb's copy carries only in-frame clones and drops some. V and J calls and clone size follow that table, whereas D and trimming were derived from the DNA. The table lists fewer than 180,000 clones, about nine tenths of them singletons.

Sequenced material: peripheral blood. The chain joins TRBV4-1 to TRBJ1-1; possibly TRBD1 for D (6 bases). The clonotype originates from a woman aged 60-75 years with active or convalescent COVID-19. The CDR3 here is CASSQGGGRFTEAFF. DNA for the CDR3: TGCGCCAGCAGCCAAGGGGGGGGCAGATTCACTGAAGCTTTCTTT.